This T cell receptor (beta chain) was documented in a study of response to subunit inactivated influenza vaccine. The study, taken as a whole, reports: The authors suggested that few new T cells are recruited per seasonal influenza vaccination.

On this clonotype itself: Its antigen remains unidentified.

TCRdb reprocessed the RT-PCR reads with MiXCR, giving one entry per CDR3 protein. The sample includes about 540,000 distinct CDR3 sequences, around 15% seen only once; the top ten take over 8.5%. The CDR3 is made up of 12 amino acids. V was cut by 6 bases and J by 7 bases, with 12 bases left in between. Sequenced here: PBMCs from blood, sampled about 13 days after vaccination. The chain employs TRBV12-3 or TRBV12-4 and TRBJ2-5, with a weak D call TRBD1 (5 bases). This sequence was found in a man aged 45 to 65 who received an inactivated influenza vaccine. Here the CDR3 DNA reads TGTGCCAGCAGCTCTGAACAGGTGACCCAGTACTTC. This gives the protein CASSSEQVTQYF.